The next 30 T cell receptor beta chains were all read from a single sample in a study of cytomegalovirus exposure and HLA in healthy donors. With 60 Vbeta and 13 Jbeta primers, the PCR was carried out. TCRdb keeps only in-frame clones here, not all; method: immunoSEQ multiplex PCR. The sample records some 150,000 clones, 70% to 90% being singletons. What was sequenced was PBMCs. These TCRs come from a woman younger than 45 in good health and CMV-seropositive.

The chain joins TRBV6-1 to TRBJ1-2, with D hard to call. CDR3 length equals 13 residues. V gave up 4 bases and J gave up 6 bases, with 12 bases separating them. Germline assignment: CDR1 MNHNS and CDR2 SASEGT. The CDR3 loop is CASSAQDSDGYTF. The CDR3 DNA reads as TGTGCCAGCAGTGCTCAGGATAGCGATGGCTACACCTTC.

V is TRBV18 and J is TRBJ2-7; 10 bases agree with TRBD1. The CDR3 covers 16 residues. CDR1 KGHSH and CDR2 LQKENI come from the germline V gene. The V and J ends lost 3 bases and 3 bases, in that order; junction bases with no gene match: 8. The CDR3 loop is CASSPASGQGDYEQYF. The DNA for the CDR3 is TGTGCCAGCTCACCGGCCTCTGGACAGGGGGACTACGAGCAGTACTTC.

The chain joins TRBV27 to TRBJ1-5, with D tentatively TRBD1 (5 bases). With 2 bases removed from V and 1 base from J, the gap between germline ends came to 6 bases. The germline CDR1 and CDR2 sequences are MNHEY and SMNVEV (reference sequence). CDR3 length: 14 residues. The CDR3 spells CASSLRQSNQPQHF. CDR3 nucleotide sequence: TGTGCCAGCAGTTTACGACAGAGCAATCAGCCCCAGCATTTT.

CDR3 DNA sequence: TGTGCCAGCACTGAGACAGGGGGCGGTTTCTACGAGCAGTACTTC. Translation gives CASTETGGGFYEQYF. This rearrangement joins TRBV28 to TRBJ2-7, with 10 nucleotides matching TRBD1. The CDR3 covers 15 residues. With V trimmed by 7 bases and J by 3 bases, 9 bases remained unmatched. The germline gives CDR1 MDHEN, CDR2 SYDVKM.

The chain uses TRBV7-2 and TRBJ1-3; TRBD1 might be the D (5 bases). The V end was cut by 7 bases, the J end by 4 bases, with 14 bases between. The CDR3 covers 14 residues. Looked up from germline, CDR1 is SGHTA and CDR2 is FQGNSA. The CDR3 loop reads CASTPPGRGNTIYF. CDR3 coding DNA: TGTGCCAGCACCCCTCCAGGGAGGGGAAACACCATATATTTT. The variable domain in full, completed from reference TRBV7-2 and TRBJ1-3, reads GAGVSQSPSNKVTEKGKDVELRCDPISGHTALYWYRQSLGQGLEFLIYFQGNSAPDKSGLPSDRFSAERTGGSVSTLTIQRTQQEDSAVYLCASTPPGRGNTIYFGEGSWLTVV.

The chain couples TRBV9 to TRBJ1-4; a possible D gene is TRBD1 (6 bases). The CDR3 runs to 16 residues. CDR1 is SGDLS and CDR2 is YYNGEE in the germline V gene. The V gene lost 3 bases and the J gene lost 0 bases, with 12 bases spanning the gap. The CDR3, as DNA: TGTGCCAGCAGCGGACAGGAGGATTCAACTAATGAAAAACTGTTTTTT. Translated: CASSGQEDSTNEKLFF.

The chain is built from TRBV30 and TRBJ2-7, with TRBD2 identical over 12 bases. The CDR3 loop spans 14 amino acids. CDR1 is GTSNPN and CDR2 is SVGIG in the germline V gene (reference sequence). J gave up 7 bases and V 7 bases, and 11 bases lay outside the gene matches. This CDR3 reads CAFLLPGLAGEQYF. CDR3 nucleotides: TGTGCCTTCTTACTACCTGGACTAGCGGGGGAGCAGTACTTC.

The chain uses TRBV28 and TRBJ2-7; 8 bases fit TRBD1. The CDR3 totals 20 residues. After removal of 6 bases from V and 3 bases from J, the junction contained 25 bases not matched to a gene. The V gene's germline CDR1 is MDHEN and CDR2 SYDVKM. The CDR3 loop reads CASSTVMMDLDRQGIYEQYF. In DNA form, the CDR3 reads TGTGCCAGCAGCACCGTTATGATGGACCTGGACAGACAGGGGATCTACGAGCAGTACTTC.

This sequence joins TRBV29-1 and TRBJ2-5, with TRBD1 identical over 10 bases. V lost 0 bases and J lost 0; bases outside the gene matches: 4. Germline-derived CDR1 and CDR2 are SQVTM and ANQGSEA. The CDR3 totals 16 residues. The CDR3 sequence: CSVEDSGTGDQETQYF. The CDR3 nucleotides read TGCAGCGTTGAAGACTCCGGGACAGGGGACCAAGAGACCCAGTACTTC.

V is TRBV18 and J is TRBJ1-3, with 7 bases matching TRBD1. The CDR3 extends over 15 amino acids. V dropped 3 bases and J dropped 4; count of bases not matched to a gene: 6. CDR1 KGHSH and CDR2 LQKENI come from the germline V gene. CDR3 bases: TGTGCCAGCTCACCCTTACAGGGGACCGGAAACACCATATATTTT. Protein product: CASSPLQGTGNTIYF.

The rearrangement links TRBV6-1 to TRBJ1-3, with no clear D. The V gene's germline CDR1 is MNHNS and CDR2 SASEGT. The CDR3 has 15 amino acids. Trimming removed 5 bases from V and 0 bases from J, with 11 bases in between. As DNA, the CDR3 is TGTGCCAGCAGTCGACTATGGGACTCTGGAAACACCATATATTTT. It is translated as CASSRLWDSGNTIYF.

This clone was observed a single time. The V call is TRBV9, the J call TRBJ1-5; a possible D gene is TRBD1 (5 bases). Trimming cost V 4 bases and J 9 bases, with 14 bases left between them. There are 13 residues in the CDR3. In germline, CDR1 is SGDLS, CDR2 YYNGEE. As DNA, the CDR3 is TGTGCCAGCAGCACGGGGGGTCGGGGGCCCCAGCATTTT. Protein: CASSTGGRGPQHF. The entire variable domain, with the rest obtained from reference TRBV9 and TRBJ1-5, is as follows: DSGVTQTPKHLITATGQRVTLRCSPRSGDLSVYWYQQSLDQGLQFLIQYYNGEERAKGNILERFSAQQFPDLHSELNLSSLELGDSALYFCASSTGGRGPQHFGDGTRLSIL.

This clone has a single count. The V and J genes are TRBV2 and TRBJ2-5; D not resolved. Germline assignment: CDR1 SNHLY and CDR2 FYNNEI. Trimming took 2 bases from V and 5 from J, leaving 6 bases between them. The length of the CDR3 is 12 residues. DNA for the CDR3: TGTGCCAGCAGTGAAACCGGGGAGACCCAGTACTTC. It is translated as CASSETGETQYF.

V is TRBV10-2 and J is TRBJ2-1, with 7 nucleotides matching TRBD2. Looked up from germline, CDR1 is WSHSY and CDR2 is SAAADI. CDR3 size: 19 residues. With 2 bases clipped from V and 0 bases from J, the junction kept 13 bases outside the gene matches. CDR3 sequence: CASSERWGGSASSYNEQFF. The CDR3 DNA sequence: TGCGCCAGCAGTGAGAGGTGGGGGGGTTCAGCGAGCTCCTACAATGAGCAGTTCTTC.

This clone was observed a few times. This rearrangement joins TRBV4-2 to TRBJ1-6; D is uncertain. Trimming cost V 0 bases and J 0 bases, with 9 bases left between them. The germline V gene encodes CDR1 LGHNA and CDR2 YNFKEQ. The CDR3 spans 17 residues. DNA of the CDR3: TGTGCCAGCAGCCAAGACAGGCTGAGCTCCTATAATTCACCCCTCCACTTT. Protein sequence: CASSQDRLSSYNSPLHF.

This chain's CDR3 is CASNSGGPNQETQYF. The CDR3 DNA is TGTGCCAGCAATAGCGGGGGGCCCAATCAAGAGACCCAGTACTTC. The chain has TRBV6-1 and TRBJ2-5; TRBD2 matches at 10 bases. V lost 7 bases to trimming and J lost 2 bases; unmatched junction nucleotides: 7. The CDR3 runs 15 residues. Germline V gene data show CDR1 as MNHNS and CDR2 as SASEGT.

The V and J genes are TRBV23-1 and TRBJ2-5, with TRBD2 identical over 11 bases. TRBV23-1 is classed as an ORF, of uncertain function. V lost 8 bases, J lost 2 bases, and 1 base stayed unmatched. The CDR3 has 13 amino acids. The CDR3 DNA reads TGCGCCAGCCGACTAGCGGGGCAAGAGACCCAGTACTTC. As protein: CASRLAGQETQYF.

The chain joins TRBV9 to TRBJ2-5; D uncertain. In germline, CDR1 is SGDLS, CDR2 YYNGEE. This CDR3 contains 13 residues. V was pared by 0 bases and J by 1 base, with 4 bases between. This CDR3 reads CASSVGGQETQYF. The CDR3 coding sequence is TGTGCCAGCAGCGTAGGAGGCCAAGAGACCCAGTACTTC.

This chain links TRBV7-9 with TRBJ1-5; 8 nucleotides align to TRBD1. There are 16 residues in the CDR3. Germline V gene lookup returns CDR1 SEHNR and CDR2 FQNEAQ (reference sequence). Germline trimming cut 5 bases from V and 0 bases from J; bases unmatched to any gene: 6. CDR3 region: CASSGTGPYSNQPQHF. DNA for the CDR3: TGTGCCAGCAGCGGGACAGGCCCATATAGCAATCAGCCCCAGCATTTT.

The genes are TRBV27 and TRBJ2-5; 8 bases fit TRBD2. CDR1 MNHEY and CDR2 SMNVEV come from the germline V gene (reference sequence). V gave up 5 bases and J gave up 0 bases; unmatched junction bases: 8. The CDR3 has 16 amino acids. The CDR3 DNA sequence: TGTGCCAGCAGTCCATCAGCGGGGGAGTACCAAGAGACCCAGTACTTC. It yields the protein CASSPSAGEYQETQYF.

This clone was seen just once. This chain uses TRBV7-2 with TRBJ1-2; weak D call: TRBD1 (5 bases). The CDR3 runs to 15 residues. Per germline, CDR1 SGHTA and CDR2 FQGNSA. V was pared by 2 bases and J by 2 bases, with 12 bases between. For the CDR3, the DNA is TGTGCCAGCAGCTTATCGAGGACAACCAACTATGGCTACACCTTC. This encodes CASSLSRTTNYGYTF.

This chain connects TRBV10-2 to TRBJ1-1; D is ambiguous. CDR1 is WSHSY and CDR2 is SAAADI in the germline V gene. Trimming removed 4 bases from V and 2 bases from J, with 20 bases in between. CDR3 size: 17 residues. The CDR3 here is CASSVKRTLTGNTEAFF. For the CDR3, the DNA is TGCGCCAGCAGTGTAAAGAGAACTCTTACGGGTAACACTGAAGCTTTCTTT.

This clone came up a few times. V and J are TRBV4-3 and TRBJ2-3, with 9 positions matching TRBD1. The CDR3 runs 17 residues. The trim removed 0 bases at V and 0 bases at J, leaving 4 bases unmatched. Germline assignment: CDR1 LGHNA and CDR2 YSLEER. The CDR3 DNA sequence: TGCGCCAGCAGCCAAGAGGCGACAGGGGGTAGCACAGATACGCAGTATTTT. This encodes CASSQEATGGSTDTQYF.

This CDR3 is CASSQGEETQYF. In DNA, the CDR3 is TGTGCCAGCAGCCAGGGTGAGGAGACCCAGTACTTC. V is TRBV5-4 and J is TRBJ2-5, with D possibly matching TRBD1 (5 bases). This CDR3 contains 12 residues. Trimming cost V 4 bases and J 5 bases, with 9 bases left between them. Germline V gene sequence: CDR1 SGHNT, CDR2 YYREEE (reference sequence).

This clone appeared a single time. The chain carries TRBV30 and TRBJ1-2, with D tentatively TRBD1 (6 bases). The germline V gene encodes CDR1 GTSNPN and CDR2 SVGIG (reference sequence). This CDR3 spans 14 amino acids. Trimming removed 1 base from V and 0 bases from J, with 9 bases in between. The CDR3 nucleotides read TGTGCCTGGAGTGGGACAGTCTCTAACTATGGCTACACCTTC. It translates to CAWSGTVSNYGYTF.

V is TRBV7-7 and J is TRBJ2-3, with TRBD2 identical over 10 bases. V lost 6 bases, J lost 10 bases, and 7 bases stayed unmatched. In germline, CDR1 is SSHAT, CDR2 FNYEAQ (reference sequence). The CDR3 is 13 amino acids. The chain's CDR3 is CASSISGGRAQYF. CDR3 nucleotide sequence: TGTGCCAGCAGTATTAGCGGGGGGAGGGCGCAGTATTTT.

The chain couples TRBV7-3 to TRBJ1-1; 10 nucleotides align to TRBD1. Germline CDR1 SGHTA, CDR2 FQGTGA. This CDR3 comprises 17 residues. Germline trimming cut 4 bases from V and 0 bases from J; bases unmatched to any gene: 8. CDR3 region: CASSSGQGEGLNTEAFF. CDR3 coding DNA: TGTGCCAGCAGCTCCGGACAGGGGGAAGGCCTGAACACTGAAGCTTTCTTT.

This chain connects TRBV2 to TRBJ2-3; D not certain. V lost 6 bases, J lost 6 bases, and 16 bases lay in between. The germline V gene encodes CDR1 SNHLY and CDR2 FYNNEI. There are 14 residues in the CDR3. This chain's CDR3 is CASSGRRQADTQYF. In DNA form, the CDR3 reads TGTGCCAGCAGCGGAAGGCGTCAAGCGGATACGCAGTATTTT.

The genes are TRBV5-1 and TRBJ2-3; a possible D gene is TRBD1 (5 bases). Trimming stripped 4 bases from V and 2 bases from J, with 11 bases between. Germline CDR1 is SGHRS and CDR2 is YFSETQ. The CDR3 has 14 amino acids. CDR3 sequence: CASSLTGLTDTQYF. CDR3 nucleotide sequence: TGCGCCAGCAGCCTAACAGGCCTCACAGATACGCAGTATTTT.

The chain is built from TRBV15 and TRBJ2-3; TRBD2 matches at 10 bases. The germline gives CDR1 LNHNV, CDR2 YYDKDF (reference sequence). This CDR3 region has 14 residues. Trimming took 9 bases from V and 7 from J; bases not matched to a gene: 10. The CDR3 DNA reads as TGTGCCACTGAGGGGGGACTAGCGTCATATACGCAGTATTTT. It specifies CATEGGLASYTQYF.